The 6 T cell receptor beta chains listed next were all sequenced from one sample in a study of blood T cell repertoires in COVID-19 (TCRdb year 2020). The method behind the library was the immunoSEQ multiplex PCR assay. TCRdb holds this immuneACCESS table with in-frame rearrangements only. Some clones are missing; in checked studies, unresolved V genes explain under half, and the rest has no known cause. This sample comprises 250,000 or so clones, around nine tenths of them detected only once. The ten largest clones represent over 8% of the sample. Material for sequencing was peripheral blood. The receptors here all came from a man between 35 and 55 years old with active or convalescent COVID-19.

Only one count was recorded for this clone. The chain has TRBV10-1 and TRBJ2-7, with D perhaps matching TRBD2 (5 bases). Looked up from germline, CDR1 is WNHNN and CDR2 is SYGVQD (reference sequence). The CDR3 covers 14 residues. V was shortened by 3 bases and J by 4 bases, with 13 bases between the two germline ends. CDR3 in amino acids: CASSERTGIYEQYF. The CDR3 coding sequence is TGCGCCAGCAGTGAAAGGACGGGGATTTACGAGCAGTACTTC.

Here the CDR3 DNA reads TGTGCCAGCAGCTCCAGACGGGTCTCTGGGGCCAACGTCCTGACTTTC. Translating gives CASSSRRVSGANVLTF. The chain employs TRBV7-3 and TRBJ2-6; D is ambiguous. V lost 4 bases and J lost 0, with 10 bases in between. The CDR3 totals 16 residues. Germline CDR1 SGHTA, CDR2 FQGTGA.

V and J are TRBV2 and TRBJ2-2, with D possibly matching TRBD2 (6 bases). This CDR3 contains 16 residues. The ends were cut back, 0 bases at V and 0 bases at J, with 8 bases in the middle. Germline CDR1 SNHLY, CDR2 FYNNEI. The CDR3 spells CASSEAGTSNTGELFF. In DNA, the CDR3 is TGTGCCAGCAGTGAAGCGGGGACTTCGAACACCGGGGAGCTGTTTTTT.

The chain links TRBV28 to TRBJ2-1; TRBD1 agrees at 7 bases. The junction had 8 bases not matched to a gene; V was cut back by 6 bases and J by 0 bases. The CDR3 sequence is 16 residues long. The V gene's germline CDR1 is MDHEN and CDR2 SYDVKM. CDR3 coding DNA: TGTGCCAGCAGGAACAGGGGTTCAAGCTCCTACAATGAGCAGTTCTTC. This encodes CASRNRGSSSYNEQFF.

J is TRBJ1-1 and V is TRBV5-1, with 9 bases identical to TRBD1. V lost 4 bases, J lost 1 base, and 2 bases stayed unmatched. Germline lookup yields CDR1 SGHRS and CDR2 YFSETQ. The CDR3 contains 14 residues. Here the CDR3 reads CASSMGQGNTEAFF. CDR3 DNA sequence: TGCGCCAGCAGCATGGGACAGGGGAACACTGAAGCTTTCTTT.

As DNA, the CDR3 is TGTGCCAGCGTGGCAGGGGGGAACACCGGGGAGCTGTTTTTT. Its protein product is CASVAGGNTGELFF. V is TRBV28 and J is TRBJ2-2; 7 bases match TRBD1. The CDR3 loop spans 14 amino acids. V lost 8 bases, J lost 1 base, and 4 bases stayed unmatched. Per the germline V gene, CDR1 is MDHEN and CDR2 is SYDVKM.